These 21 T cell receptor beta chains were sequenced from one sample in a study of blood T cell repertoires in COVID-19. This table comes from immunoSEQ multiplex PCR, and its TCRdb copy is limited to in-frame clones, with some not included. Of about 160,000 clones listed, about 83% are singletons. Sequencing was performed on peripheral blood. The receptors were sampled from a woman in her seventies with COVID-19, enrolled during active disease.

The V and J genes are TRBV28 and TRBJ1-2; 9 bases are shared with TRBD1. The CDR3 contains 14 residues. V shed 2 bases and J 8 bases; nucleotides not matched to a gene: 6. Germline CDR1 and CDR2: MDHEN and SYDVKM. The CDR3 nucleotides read TGTGCCAGCAGTTTAGCGACAGGGGGATCCGGCTACACCTTC. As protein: CASSLATGGSGYTF.

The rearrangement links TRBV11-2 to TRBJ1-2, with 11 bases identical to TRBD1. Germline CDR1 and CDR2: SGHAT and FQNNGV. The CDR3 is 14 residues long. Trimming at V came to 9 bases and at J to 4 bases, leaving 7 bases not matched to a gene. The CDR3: CARIRTGGSYGYTF. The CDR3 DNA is TGTGCCAGAATCCGGACAGGGGGCAGCTATGGCTACACCTTC.

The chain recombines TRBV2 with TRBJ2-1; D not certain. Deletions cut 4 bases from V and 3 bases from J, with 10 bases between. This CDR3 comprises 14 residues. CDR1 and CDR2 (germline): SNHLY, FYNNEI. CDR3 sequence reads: CASSARGNYNEQFF. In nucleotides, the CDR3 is TGTGCCAGCAGTGCACGCGGCAACTACAATGAGCAGTTCTTC.

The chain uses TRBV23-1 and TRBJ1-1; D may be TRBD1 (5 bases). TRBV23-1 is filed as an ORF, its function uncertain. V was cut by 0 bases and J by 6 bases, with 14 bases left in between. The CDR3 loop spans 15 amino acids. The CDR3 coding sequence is TGCGCCAGCAGTCAATCTATTTGGGGCGACGCTGAAGCTTTCTTT. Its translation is CASSQSIWGDAEAFF.

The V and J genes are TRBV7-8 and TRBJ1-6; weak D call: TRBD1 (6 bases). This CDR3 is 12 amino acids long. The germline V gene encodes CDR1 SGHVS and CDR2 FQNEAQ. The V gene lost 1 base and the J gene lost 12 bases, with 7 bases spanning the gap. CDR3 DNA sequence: TGTGCCAGCAGCTTAGAAGGGGGACCCCTCCACTTT. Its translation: CASSLEGGPLHF. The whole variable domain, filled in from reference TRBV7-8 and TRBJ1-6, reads GAGVSQSPRYKVAKRGQDVALRCDPISGHVSLFWYQQALGQGPEFLTYFQNEAQLDKSGLPSDRFFAERPEGSVSTLKIQRTQQEDSAVYLCASSLEGGPLHFGNGTRLTVT.

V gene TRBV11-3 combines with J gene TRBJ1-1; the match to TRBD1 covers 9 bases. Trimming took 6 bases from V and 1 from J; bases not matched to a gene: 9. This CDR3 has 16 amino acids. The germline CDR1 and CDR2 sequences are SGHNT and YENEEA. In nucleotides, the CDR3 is TGTGCCAGCAGGCAGTCCGGGACAGGGCCGAACACTGAAGCTTTCTTT. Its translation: CASRQSGTGPNTEAFF.

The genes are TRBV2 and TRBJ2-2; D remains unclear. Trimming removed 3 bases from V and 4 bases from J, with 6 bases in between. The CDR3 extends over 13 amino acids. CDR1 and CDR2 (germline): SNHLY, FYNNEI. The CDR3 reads CASSDGSTGELFF. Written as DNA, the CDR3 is TGTGCCAGCAGTGATGGCAGCACCGGGGAGCTGTTTTTT.

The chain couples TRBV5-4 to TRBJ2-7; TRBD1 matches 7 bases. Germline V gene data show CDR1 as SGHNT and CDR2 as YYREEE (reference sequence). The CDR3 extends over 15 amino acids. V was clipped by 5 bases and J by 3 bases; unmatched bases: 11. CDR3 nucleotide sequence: TGTGCCAGCAGACTTGATGACAGGGCGGACTACGAGCAGTACTTC. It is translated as CASRLDDRADYEQYF.

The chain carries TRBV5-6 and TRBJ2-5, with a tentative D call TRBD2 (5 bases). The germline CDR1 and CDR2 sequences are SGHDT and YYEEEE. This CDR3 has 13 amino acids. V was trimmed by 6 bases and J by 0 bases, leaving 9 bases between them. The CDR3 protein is CASTRGYQETQYF. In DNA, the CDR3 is TGTGCCAGCACCCGGGGATACCAAGAGACCCAGTACTTC.

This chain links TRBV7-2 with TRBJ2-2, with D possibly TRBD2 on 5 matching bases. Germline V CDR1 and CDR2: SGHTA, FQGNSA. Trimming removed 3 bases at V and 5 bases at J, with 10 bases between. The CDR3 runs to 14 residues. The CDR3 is CASSFYRETGELFF. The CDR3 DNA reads TGTGCCAGCAGCTTTTATAGGGAGACCGGGGAGCTGTTTTTT.

This chain's CDR3 is CASSERTGELFF. In DNA, the CDR3 is TGTGCCAGCAGTGAGCGAACCGGGGAGCTGTTTTTT. The V and J genes are TRBV6-1 and TRBJ2-2; D is uncertain. Between the trimmed V and J ends, which lost 3 bases and 5 bases, there was a span of 4 bases. Per the germline V gene, CDR1 is MNHNS and CDR2 is SASEGT. CDR3 length: 12 residues.

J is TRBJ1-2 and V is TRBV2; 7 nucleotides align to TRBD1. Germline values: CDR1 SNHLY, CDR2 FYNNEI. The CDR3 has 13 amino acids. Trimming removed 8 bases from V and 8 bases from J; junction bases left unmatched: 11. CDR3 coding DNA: TGTGCCAGCGCCACAGGGGTAGATCGGGGCTACACCTTC. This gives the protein CASATGVDRGYTF.

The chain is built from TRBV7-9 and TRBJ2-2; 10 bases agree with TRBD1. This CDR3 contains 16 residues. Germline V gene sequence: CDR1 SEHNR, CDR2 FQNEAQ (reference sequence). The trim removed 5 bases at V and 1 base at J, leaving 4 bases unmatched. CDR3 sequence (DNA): TGTGCCAGCAGCCCGGGACAGGGGAGGAACACCGGGGAGCTGTTTTTT. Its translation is CASSPGQGRNTGELFF.

CDR3 sequence reads: CASRSTGQGYGYTF. The CDR3 DNA is TGTGCCAGCAGATCTACAGGGCAGGGGTATGGCTACACCTTC. V is TRBV6-6 and J is TRBJ1-2; possibly TRBD1 for D (6 bases). The CDR3 has 14 residues. The V end lost 6 bases, the J end lost 5 bases, and 16 bases lay between the germline ends. Germline CDR1 and CDR2: MNHNY and SVGAGI (reference sequence).

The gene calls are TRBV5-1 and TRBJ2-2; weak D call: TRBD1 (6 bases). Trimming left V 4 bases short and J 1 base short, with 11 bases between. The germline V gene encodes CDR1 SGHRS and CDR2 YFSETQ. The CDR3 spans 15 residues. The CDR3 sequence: CASSPGHQNTGELFF. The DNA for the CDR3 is TGCGCCAGCAGCCCGGGACACCAGAACACCGGGGAGCTGTTTTTT.

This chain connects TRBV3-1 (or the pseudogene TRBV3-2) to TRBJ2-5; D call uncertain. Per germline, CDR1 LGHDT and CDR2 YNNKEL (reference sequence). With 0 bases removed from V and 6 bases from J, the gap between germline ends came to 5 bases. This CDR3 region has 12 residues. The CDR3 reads CASSQDWQTQYF. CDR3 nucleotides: TGTGCCAGCAGCCAAGACTGGCAGACCCAGTACTTC.

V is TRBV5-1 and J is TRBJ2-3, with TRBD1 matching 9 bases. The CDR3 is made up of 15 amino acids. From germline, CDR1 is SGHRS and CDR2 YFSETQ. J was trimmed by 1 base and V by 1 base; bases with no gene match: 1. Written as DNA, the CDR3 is TGCGCCAGCAGCTTGACAGGGGGCCGCACAGATACGCAGTATTTT. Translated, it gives CASSLTGGRTDTQYF.

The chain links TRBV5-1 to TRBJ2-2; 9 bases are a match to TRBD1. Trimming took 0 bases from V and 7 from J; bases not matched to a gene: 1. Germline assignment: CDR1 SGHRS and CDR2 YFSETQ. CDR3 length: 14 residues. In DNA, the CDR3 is TGCGCCAGCAGCTTGGGACAGGGGGGCGGGGAGCTGTTTTTT. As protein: CASSLGQGGGELFF.

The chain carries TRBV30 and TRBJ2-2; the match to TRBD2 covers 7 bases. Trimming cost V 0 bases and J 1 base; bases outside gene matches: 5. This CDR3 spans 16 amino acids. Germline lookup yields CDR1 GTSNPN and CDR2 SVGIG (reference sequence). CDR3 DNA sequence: TGTGCCTGGAGTGTACCGCGCGGGGGGAACACCGGGGAGCTGTTTTTT. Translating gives CAWSVPRGGNTGELFF.

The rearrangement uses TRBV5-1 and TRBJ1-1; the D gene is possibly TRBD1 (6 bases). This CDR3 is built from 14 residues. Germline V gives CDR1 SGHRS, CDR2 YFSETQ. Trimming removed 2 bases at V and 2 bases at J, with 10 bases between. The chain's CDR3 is CASSFGRGNTEAFF. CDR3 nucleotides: TGCGCCAGCAGCTTCGGCAGGGGCAACACTGAAGCTTTCTTT.

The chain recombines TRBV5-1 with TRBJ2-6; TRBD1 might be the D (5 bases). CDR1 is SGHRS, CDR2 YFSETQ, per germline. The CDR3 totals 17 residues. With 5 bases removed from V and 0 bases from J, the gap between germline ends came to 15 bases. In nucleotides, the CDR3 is TGCGCCAGCAGTGACCAAGGGGTTTTCTCTGGGGCCAACGTCCTGACTTTC. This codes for CASSDQGVFSGANVLTF.